This T cell receptor beta chain was identified in a study of T-cell reconstitution after alpha-beta-depleted transplantation in children. Study-wide points: As was reported, about two months after transplant, alpha-beta T cells came from several hundred expanded graft clones. From surviving recipient T cells and thymic progenitors came the high day-60 TCRbeta diversity observed in some patients. T-cell counts and diversity were attributed mostly to newly produced T cells one year after transplant.

Preparation of the TCRbeta library was carried out with unique molecular identifiers. TCRdb reanalysed the PCR reads using MiXCR and keeps one entry per CDR3 protein. The repertoire holds fewer than 250,000 distinct CDR3 sequences, with under 9.5% as singletons. Germline V gene lookup returns CDR1 SEHNR and CDR2 FQNEAQ (reference sequence). The CDR3 is 14 residues long. V gave up 5 bases and J gave up 8 bases; unmatched junction bases: 8. This clonotype was found many times. Its antigen remains unknown. The source material was PBMCs, mostly from graft donor cells, sampled 180 days after TCRalphabeta/CD19-depleted stem cell transplant. This receptor was identified in a male patient between 10 and 17 years old who had a stem cell transplant for acute lymphoblastic leukemia, so the T cells may come from the graft donor. The chain employs TRBV7-9 and TRBJ1-5; 8 bases are shared with TRBD1. The CDR3 coding sequence is TGTGCCAGCAGCCCACAGGGGGAACTCAAGCCCCAGCATTTT. Amino acids: CASSPQGELKPQHF. Full variable domain (missing parts from reference TRBV7-9 and TRBJ1-5): DTGVSQNPRHKITKRGQNVTFRCDPISEHNRLYWYRQTLGQGPEFLTYFQNEAQLEKSRLLSDRFSAERPKGSFSTLEIQRTEQGDSAMYLCASSPQGELKPQHFGDGTRLSIL.